This is a list of T cell receptor beta chains from one sample in a study of blood T cells in healthy people across ages. A single record per CDR3 protein comes from TCRdb applying MiXCR to the 5' RACE reads. This table holds more than 550,000 distinct CDR3 sequences, 20% to 25% found once. Specimen: blood. Receptors originate from a man between 65 and 85 years old in good health. Each CDR3 is given with its conserved first and last residue. A D gene is named only where the DNA matches it firmly. Clone sizes are given selectively: once, few, many, or a class where the clone is expanded.

>TRBV19|few|TRBJ2-2|TRBD1
CASSRPTDRGRGTGELFF
TGTGCCAGTAGCCGTCCCACCGACAGGGGGCGCGGCACCGGGGAGCTGTTTTTT
>TRBV11-3|-|TRBJ1-1|-
CASSRTRNTEAFF
TGTGCCAGCAGCCGCACAAGGAACACTGAAGCTTTCTTT
>TRBV28|few|TRBJ1-2|-
CASSQPGHLYGYTF
TGTGCCAGCAGCCAACCGGGACATCTCTATGGCTACACCTTC
>TRBV12-3/TRBV12-4|-|TRBJ1-5|TRBD1
CASSPRTGIQPQHF
TGTGCCAGCAGTCCCAGGACAGGGATTCAGCCCCAGCATTTT
>TRBV5-1|few|TRBJ2-5|-
CASSLTLSETQYF
TGCGCCAGCAGCTTGACCCTTTCAGAGACCCAGTACTTC
>TRBV18|many|TRBJ2-5|-
CASSPGLEETQYF
TGTGCCAGCTCACCGGGACTCGAAGAGACCCAGTACTTC
>TRBV7-2|-|TRBJ1-6|TRBD1
CASSPRQGLNSPLHF
TGTGCCAGCAGCCCCAGACAGGGGTTGAATTCACCCCTCCACTTT
>TRBV2|-|TRBJ2-3|TRBD2
CASSAASGARTDTQYF
TGTGCCAGCAGTGCGGCTAGCGGGGCCCGCACAGATACGCAGTATTTT
>TRBV6-6|-|TRBJ1-3|TRBD1
CASRDSDSGNTIYF
TGTGCCAGCCGGGACAGCGACTCTGGAAACACCATATATTTT
>TRBV20-1|many|TRBJ2-3|-
CSAPGADTQYF
TGCAGTGCTCCGGGGGCAGATACGCAGTATTTT
>TRBV7-9|few|TRBJ2-1|-
CASSLMVGRYNEQFF
TGTGCCAGCAGCTTAATGGTGGGCCGGTACAATGAGCAGTTCTTC
>TRBV18|-|TRBJ2-1|TRBD1
CASSRRGNEQFF
TGTGCCAGCTCTCGCAGGGGGAATGAGCAGTTCTTC
>TRBV12-3/TRBV12-4|-|TRBJ1-5|-
CASSSQPSNQPQHF
TGTGCCAGCAGTTCACAGCCTAGCAATCAGCCCCAGCATTTT
>TRBV7-2|many|TRBJ2-1|-
CASSRGVTNEQFF
TGTGCCAGCAGCAGGGGAGTCACCAATGAGCAGTTCTTC
>TRBV27|-|TRBJ2-3|TRBD1
CASSSTGYTQYF
TGTGCCAGCAGTTCGACAGGGTATACGCAGTATTTT
>TRBV18|-|TRBJ2-1|-
CASSPPIRSGYNEQFF
TGTGCCAGCTCACCACCGATCCGTTCAGGCTACAATGAGCAGTTCTTC
>TRBV12-3/TRBV12-4|-|TRBJ2-4|-
CASRDDGNIQYF
TGTGCCAGCAGGGACGACGGAAACATTCAGTACTTC
>TRBV19|once|TRBJ2-1|TRBD2
CASSIDSGVLYNEQFF
TGTGCCAGTAGTATTGATAGCGGGGTGCTCTACAATGAGCAGTTCTTC
>TRBV29-1|few|TRBJ2-5|-
CSVEQSLSMAQSKETQYF
TGCAGCGTTGAACAATCACTCTCAATGGCACAGTCAAAAGAGACCCAGTACTTC
>TRBV28|-|TRBJ2-4|-
CASSFLNIQYF
TGTGCCAGCAGTTTCCTAAACATTCAGTACTTC
>TRBV2|-|TRBJ1-2|TRBD1
CASTIVQGAWDGYTF
TGTGCCAGCACTATTGTACAGGGGGCGTGGGATGGCTACACCTTC
>TRBV6-6|many|TRBJ2-3|-
CASSGGTDTQYF
TGTGCCAGCAGTGGGGGCACAGATACGCAGTATTTT
>TRBV18|-|TRBJ2-1|TRBD2
CASSQTSGLYNEQFF
TGTGCCAGCTCACAAACTAGCGGGCTGTACAATGAGCAGTTCTTC
>TRBV28|-|TRBJ2-1|TRBD2
CASSSPSGIREQFF
TGTGCCAGCAGTTCCCCTAGCGGGATCCGGGAGCAGTTCTTC
>TRBV29-1|many|TRBJ2-7|-
CSARDGTYEQYF
TGCAGCGCTCGGGACGGAACCTACGAGCAGTACTTC
>TRBV25-1|-|TRBJ2-3|-
CASGRLGEGNADTQYF
TGTGCCAGCGGACGACTCGGAGAGGGGAATGCAGATACGCAGTATTTT
>TRBV7-6|many|TRBJ2-1|TRBD2
CASSLRGGPGDEQFF
TGTGCCAGCAGCTTACGCGGGGGGCCCGGAGATGAGCAGTTCTTC
>TRBV18|-|TRBJ1-3|-
CASSPRPDRTIYF
TGTGCCAGCTCACCACGCCCCGACAGAACCATATATTTT
>TRBV20-1|-|TRBJ2-3|TRBD2
CSARDFLSGRGRTTDTQYF
TGCAGTGCTAGAGATTTTCTTAGCGGGAGGGGGCGGACCACAGATACGCAGTATTTT
>TRBV6-2/TRBV6-3|-|TRBJ2-5|TRBD2
CASSYLAEEIQYF
TGTGCCAGCAGTTACCTAGCGGAAGAGATCCAGTACTTC
>TRBV30|few|TRBJ1-1|-
CASGGAAMNTEAFF
TGTGCCTCGGGGGGGGCAGCGATGAACACTGAAGCTTTCTTT
>TRBV20-1|few|TRBJ2-1|TRBD2
CSARTSGNGYNEQFF
TGCAGTGCACGGACTAGCGGGAACGGTTACAATGAGCAGTTCTTC
>TRBV11-2|-|TRBJ1-3|-
CASSPSTIGNTIYF
TGTGCCAGCAGCCCCAGTACAATAGGAAACACCATATATTTT
>TRBV20-1|-|TRBJ2-3|TRBD2
CSAPSGGTSTDTQYF
TGCAGTGCGCCTAGCGGGGGGACTAGCACAGATACGCAGTATTTT
>TRBV12-3/TRBV12-4|-|TRBJ2-3|-
CASSFRLAADTQYF
TGTGCCAGCAGTTTTAGGCTAGCCGCAGATACGCAGTATTTT
>TRBV25-1|-|TRBJ2-3|TRBD1
CASSEQTGGTDTQYF
TGTGCCAGCAGTGAACAGACAGGGGGCACAGATACGCAGTATTTT
>TRBV5-1|-|TRBJ2-7|-
CASSLAFTGIEYEQYF
TGCGCCAGCAGCTTGGCCTTTACGGGGATAGAGTACGAGCAGTACTTC
>TRBV14|few|TRBJ1-1|-
CASSPDILMNTEAFF
TGTGCCAGCAGCCCTGACATTTTAATGAACACTGAAGCTTTCTTT
>TRBV7-6|-|TRBJ1-4|-
CASSLQGRGTNEKLFF
TGTGCCAGCAGCTTACAAGGCCGGGGAACTAATGAAAAACTGTTTTTT
>TRBV7-8|many|TRBJ1-1|-
CASSSINTEAFF
TGTGCCAGCAGCTCGATAAACACTGAAGCTTTCTTT
>TRBV11-2|-|TRBJ1-1|-
CASVFRLNTEAFF
TGTGCCAGCGTGTTTCGGCTGAACACTGAAGCTTTCTTT
>TRBV6-5|-|TRBJ2-5|-
CASSYLARGRETQYF
TGTGCCAGCAGTTACCTGGCAAGAGGACGAGAGACCCAGTACTTC
>TRBV4-3|few|TRBJ2-3|TRBD2
CASSQDQGTSRDTQYF
TGCGCCAGCAGCCAAGATCAGGGGACTAGTAGAGATACGCAGTATTTT